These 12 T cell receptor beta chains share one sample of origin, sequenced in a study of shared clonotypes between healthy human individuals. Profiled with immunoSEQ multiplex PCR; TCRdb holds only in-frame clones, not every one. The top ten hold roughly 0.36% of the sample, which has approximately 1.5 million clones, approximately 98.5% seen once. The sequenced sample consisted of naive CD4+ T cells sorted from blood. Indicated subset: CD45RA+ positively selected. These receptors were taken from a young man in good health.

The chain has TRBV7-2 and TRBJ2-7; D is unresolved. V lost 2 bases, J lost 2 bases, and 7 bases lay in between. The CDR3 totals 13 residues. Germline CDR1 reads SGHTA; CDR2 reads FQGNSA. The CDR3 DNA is TGTGCCAGCAGCTTACCGACCCCCTACGAGCAGTACTTC. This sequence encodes CASSLPTPYEQYF.

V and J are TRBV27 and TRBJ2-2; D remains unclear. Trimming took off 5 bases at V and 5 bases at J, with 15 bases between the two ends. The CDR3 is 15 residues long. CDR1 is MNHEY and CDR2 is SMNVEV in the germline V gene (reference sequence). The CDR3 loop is CASSPTSTVTGELFF. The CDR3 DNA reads TGTGCCAGCAGTCCAACTTCAACAGTGACCGGGGAGCTGTTTTTT.

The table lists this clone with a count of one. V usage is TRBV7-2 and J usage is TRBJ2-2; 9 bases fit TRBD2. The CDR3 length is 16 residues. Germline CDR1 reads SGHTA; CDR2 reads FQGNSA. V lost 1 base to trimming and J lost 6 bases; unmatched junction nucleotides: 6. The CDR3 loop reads CASSLVASGKAGELFF. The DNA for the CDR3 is TGTGCCAGCAGCTTAGTGGCTAGCGGGAAGGCCGGGGAGCTGTTTTTT. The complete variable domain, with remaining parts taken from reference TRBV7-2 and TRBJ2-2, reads GAGVSQSPSNKVTEKGKDVELRCDPISGHTALYWYRQSLGQGLEFLIYFQGNSAPDKSGLPSDRFSAERTGGSVSTLTIQRTQQEDSAVYLCASSLVASGKAGELFFGEGSRLTVL.

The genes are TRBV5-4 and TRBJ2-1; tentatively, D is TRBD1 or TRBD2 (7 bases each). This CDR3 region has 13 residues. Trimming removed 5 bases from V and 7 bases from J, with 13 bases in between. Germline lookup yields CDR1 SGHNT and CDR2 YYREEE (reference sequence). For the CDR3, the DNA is TGTGCCAGCAGTACCCAGGGGGGGAATGAGCAGTTCTTC. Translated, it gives CASSTQGGNEQFF.

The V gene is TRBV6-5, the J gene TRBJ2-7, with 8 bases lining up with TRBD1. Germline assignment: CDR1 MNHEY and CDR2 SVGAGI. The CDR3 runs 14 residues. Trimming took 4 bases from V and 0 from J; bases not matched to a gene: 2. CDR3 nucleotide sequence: TGTGCCAGCAGTTCGACAGGGGCCTCCTACGAGCAGTACTTC. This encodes CASSSTGASYEQYF.

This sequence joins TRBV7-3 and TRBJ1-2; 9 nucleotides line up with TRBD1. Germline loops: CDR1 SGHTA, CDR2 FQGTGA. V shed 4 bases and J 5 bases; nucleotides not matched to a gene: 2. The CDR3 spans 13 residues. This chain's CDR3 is CASSSDRGYGYTF. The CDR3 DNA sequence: TGTGCCAGCAGCTCGGACAGGGGATATGGCTACACCTTC.

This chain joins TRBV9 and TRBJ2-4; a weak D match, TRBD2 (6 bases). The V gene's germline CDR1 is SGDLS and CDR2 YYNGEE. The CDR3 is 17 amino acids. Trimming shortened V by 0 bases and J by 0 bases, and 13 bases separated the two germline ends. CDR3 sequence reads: CASSVAGVGVAKNIQYF. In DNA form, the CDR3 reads TGTGCCAGCAGCGTAGCGGGGGTAGGGGTAGCCAAAAACATTCAGTACTTC.

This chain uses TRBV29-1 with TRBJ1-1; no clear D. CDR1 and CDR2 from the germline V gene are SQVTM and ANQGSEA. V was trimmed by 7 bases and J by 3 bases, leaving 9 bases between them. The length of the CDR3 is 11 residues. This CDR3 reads CSAHWDTEAFF. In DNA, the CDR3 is TGCAGCGCCCACTGGGACACTGAAGCTTTCTTT.

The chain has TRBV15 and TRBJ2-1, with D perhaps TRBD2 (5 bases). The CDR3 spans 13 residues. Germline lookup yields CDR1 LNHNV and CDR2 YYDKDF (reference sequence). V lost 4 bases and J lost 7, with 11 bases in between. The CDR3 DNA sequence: TGTGCCACCAGCATTTATAAGCGGAATGAGCAGTTCTTC. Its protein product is CATSIYKRNEQFF.

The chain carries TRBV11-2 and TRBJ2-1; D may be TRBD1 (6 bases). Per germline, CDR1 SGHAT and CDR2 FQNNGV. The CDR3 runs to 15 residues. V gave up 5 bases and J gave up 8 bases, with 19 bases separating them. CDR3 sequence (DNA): TGTGCCAGCAGCCCGCGTACCCAGGGGCAGGATGAGCAGTTCTTC. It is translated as CASSPRTQGQDEQFF.

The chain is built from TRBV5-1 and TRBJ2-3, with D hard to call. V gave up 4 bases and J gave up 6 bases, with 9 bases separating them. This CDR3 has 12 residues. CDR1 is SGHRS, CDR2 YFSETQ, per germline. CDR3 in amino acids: CASSLGWDTQYF. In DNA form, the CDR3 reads TGCGCCAGCAGCCTTGGCTGGGATACGCAGTATTTT. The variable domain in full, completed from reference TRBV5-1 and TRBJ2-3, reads KAGVTQTPRYLIKTRGQQVTLSCSPISGHRSVSWYQQTPGQGLQFLFEYFSETQRNKGNFPGRFSGRQFSNSRSEMNVSTLELGDSALYLCASSLGWDTQYFGPGTRLTVL.

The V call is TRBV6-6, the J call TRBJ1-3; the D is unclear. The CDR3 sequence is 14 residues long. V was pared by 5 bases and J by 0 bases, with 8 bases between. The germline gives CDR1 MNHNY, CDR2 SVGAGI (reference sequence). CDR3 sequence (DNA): TGTGCCAGCAGTGATGGAGCCTCTGGAAACACCATATATTTT. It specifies CASSDGASGNTIYF.